This T cell receptor beta chain came from a study of T cells in Graves' hyperthyroidism and ophthalmopathy. Germline assignment: CDR1 KGHDR and CDR2 SFDVKD. This CDR3 is 12 amino acids long. Trimming stripped 1 base from V and 7 bases from J, with 6 bases between. Template material for amplifying TCR beta CDR3 regions consisted of RNA transcripts. HTBI primers were employed in a first-round RT-PCR of the TCR CDR3. TCRdb re-derived calls from the multiplex PCR reads in MiXCR, one entry per CDR3 protein. The table records some 500,000 distinct CDR3 sequences, approximately 25% of them present only once. Patients showing uncontrolled infection, other autoimmune disease, pregnancy or lactation were ineligible.

Sample: blood. The source of this sequence is a woman aged 25 to 39 with Graves' ophthalmopathy. This rearrangement joins TRBV24-1 to TRBJ2-5; D uncertain. The DNA of the CDR3 is TGTGCCACCAGTGATTTTGGGATGACCCAGTACTTC. Amino acids: CATSDFGMTQYF.